What follows are 2 T cell receptor beta chains derived from one specimen sequenced in a study of shared clonotypes between healthy human individuals. Measured with immunoSEQ multiplex PCR; TCRdb has only the in-frame clones, and not every one. The sample includes over a million clones, roughly 96% seen only once; the top ten take 0.95% to 1.5%. Sequencing was performed on naive CD4+ T cells sorted from blood. Regarding subset: CD45RA+ positively selected. These TCRs come from a man aged 25-45 years in good health.

Note on this clone: The sample holds other DNA sequences that translate to the same CDR3. The chain carries TRBV29-1 and TRBJ2-3; D not certain. Trimming stripped 4 bases from V and 0 bases from J, with 11 bases between. Per germline, CDR1 SQVTM and CDR2 ANQGSEA. The CDR3 is made up of 14 amino acids. The CDR3 loop is CSVVGGTSTDTQYF. CDR3 DNA sequence: TGCAGCGTTGTAGGTGGAACTAGCACAGATACGCAGTATTTT.

The chain uses TRBV5-1 and TRBJ1-6; D is unclear. V lost 9 bases and J lost 4, with 14 bases in between. The CDR3 contains 14 residues. Germline V gives CDR1 SGHRS, CDR2 YFSETQ. The CDR3 DNA is TGCGCCACCGCAATTGCGGGTTATAATTCACCCCTCCACTTT. The encoded protein is CATAIAGYNSPLHF. The variable domain in full, with the rest retrieved from reference TRBV5-1 and TRBJ1-6, is KAGVTQTPRYLIKTRGQQVTLSCSPISGHRSVSWYQQTPGQGLQFLFEYFSETQRNKGNFPGRFSGRQFSNSRSEMNVSTLELGDSALYLCATAIAGYNSPLHFGNGTRLTVT.